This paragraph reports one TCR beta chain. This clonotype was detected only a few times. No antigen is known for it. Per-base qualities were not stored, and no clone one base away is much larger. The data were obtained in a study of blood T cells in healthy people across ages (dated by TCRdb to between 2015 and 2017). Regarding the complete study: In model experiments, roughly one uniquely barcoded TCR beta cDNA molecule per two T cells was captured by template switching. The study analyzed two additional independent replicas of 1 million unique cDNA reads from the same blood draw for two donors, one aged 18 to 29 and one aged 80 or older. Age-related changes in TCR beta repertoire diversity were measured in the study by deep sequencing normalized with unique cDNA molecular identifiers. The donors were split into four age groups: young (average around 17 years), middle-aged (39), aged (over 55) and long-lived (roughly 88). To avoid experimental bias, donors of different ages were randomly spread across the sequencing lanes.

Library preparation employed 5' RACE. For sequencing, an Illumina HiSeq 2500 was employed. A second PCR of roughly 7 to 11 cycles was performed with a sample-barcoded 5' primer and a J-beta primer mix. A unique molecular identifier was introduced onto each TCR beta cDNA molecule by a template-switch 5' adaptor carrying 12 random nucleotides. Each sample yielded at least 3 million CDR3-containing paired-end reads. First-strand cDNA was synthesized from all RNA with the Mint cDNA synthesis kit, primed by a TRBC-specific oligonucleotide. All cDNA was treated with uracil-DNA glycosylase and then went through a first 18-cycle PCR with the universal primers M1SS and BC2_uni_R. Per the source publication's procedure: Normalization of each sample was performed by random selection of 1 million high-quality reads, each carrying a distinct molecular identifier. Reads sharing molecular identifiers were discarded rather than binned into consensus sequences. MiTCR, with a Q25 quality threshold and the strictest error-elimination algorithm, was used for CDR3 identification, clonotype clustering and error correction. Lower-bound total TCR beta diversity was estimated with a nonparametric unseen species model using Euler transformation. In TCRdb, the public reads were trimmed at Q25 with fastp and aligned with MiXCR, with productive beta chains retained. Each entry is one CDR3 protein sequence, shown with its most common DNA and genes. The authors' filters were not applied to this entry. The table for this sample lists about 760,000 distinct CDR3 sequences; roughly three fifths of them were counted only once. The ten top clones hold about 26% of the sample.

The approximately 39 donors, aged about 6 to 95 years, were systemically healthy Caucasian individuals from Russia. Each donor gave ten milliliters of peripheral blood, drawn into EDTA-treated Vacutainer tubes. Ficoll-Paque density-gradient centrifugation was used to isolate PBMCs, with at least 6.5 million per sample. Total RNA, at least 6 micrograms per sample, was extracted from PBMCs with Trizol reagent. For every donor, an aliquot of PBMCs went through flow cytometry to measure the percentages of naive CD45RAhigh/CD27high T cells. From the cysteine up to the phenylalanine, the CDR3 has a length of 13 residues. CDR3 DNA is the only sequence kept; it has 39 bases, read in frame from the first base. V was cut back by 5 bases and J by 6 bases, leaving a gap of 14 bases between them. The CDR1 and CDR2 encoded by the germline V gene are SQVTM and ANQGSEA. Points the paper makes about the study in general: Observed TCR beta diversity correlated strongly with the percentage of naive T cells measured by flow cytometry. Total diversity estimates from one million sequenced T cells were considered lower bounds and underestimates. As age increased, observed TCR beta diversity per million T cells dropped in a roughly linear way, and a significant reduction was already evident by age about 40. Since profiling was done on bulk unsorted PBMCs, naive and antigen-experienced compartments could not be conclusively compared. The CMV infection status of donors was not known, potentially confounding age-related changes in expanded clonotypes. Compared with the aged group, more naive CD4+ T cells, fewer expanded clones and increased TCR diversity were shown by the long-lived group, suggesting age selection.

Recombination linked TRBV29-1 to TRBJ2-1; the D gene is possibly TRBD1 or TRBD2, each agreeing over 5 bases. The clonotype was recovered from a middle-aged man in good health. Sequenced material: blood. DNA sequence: TGCAGCGTTCGGGGAGACAGCTCCAATGAGCAGTTCTTC. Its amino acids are CSVRGDSSNEQFF.